The clone carrying this TCR beta chain was detected only a few times. Its target is not known. V gave up 3 bases and J gave up 3 bases; unmatched junction bases: 0. In germline, CDR1 is GTSNPN, CDR2 SVGIG (reference sequence). The CDR3 length is 12 residues. These data are taken from a study of CD8 T cells in ankylosing spondylitis. Each CDR3 protein is one row after TCRdb ran MiXCR on the 5' RACE reads. Of approximately 500,000 distinct CDR3 sequences detected, more than 9.5% appear once; the ten largest clones hold approximately 6.3%. Overall study results and limits: Among TCR beta sequences, a motif of roughly 8 highly homologous variants appeared characteristic of ankylosing spondylitis blood. Reportedly, disease-linked clones are significantly enriched in ankylosing spondylitis patients' matched synovial fluid.

The sequenced sample consisted of blood, either unsorted or a sorted T cell fraction (not recorded which). V usage is TRBV30 and J usage is TRBJ2-3, with 7 bases that match TRBD2. This receptor was identified in a male donor with ankylosing spondylitis. The CDR3 nucleotides are TGTGCCTGGAGGGGGGGGACAGATACGCAGTATTTT. It yields the protein CAWRGGTDTQYF. Looking up the rest from reference TRBV30 and TRBJ2-3 gives the full variable domain: SQTIHQWPATLVQPVGSPLSLECTVEGTSNPNLYWYRQAAGRGLQLLFYSVGIGQISSEVPQNLSASRPQDRQFILSSKKLLLSDSGFYLCAWRGGTDTQYFGPGTRLTVL.